The 9 T cell receptor beta chains in this list originate from one sample, sequenced in a study of T cell responses to AZD1222 COVID-19 vaccine. Libraries were prepared by immunoSEQ multiplex PCR; TCRdb keeps only in-frame clonotypes and omits some of them. The repertoire holds roughly 100,000 clones, with 90% as singletons. The source material was peripheral blood, sampled on day 0 of AZD1222 vaccination. Receptor source: an adult in good health.

This rearrangement joins TRBV7-8 to TRBJ2-5; unclear D gene. Trimming removed 5 bases from V and 0 bases from J, with 10 bases in between. CDR1 is SGHVS and CDR2 is FQNEAQ in the germline V gene. The CDR3 contains 14 residues. The CDR3 sequence is CASSQMKHQETQYF. The CDR3 coding sequence is TGTGCCAGCAGCCAAATGAAACACCAAGAGACCCAGTACTTC. Filled out from reference TRBV7-8 and TRBJ2-5, the complete variable domain reads GAGVSQSPRYKVAKRGQDVALRCDPISGHVSLFWYQQALGQGPEFLTYFQNEAQLDKSGLPSDRFFAERPEGSVSTLKIQRTQQEDSAVYLCASSQMKHQETQYFGPGTRLLVL.

This clone has a single count. The V gene is TRBV7-8, the J gene TRBJ2-2; D is uncertain. V lost 1 base and J 4 bases, leaving 4 bases between the germline ends. CDR3 length equals 13 residues. Germline V CDR1 and CDR2: SGHVS, FQNEAQ. The CDR3 DNA sequence: TGTGCCAGCAGCTTAGGGCCCACCGGGGAGCTGTTTTTT. It translates to CASSLGPTGELFF.

This clone is a singleton in its sample. The chain recombines TRBV7-2 with TRBJ2-3; tentatively, D is TRBD1 or TRBD2 (5 bases each). V dropped 5 bases and J dropped 6 bases, with 6 bases sitting between them. CDR1 SGHTA and CDR2 FQGNSA come from the germline V gene. The CDR3 consists of 11 residues. The CDR3: CASSEGDTQYF. In DNA, the CDR3 is TGTGCCAGCAGCGAGGGGGATACGCAGTATTTT.

This clone was seen once. The CDR3 sequence: CASTGGGPYEQYF. CDR3 in DNA: TGTGCCAGCACGGGTGGCGGTCCCTACGAGCAGTACTTC. The J gene is TRBJ2-7, the V gene TRBV6-5; D remains ambiguous. Trimming took 7 bases from V and 2 from J, leaving 12 bases between them. This CDR3 is 13 amino acids long. Per germline, CDR1 MNHEY and CDR2 SVGAGI.

The rearrangement uses TRBV19 and TRBJ1-5; TRBD1 is a possible D gene (6 bases). Trimming took off 10 bases at V and 7 bases at J, with 23 bases between the two ends. The CDR3 runs 15 residues. Germline values: CDR1 LNHDA, CDR2 SQIVND (reference sequence). This chain's CDR3 is CATRSPTGFSQPQHF. In nucleotides, the CDR3 is TGTGCCACCAGATCCCCAACAGGGTTTTCGCAGCCCCAGCATTTT. Full variable domain (outside the CDR3, taken from reference TRBV19 and TRBJ1-5): DGGITQSPKYLFRKEGQNVTLSCEQNLNHDAMYWYRQDPGQGLRLIYYSQIVNDFQKGDIAEGYSVSREKKESFPLTVTSAQKNPTAFYLCATRSPTGFSQPQHFGDGTRLSIL.

The genes are TRBV4-1 and TRBJ2-7; 9 bases match TRBD2. This CDR3 spans 15 amino acids. J lost 4 bases, V lost 1 base, and 5 bases had no gene match. Germline CDR1 reads MGHRA; CDR2 reads YSYEKL. This chain's CDR3 is CASSQGTSAGYEQYF. The CDR3 DNA follows: TGCGCCAGCAGCCAAGGGACTAGCGCTGGTTACGAGCAGTACTTC.

The V and J genes are TRBV12-3 or TRBV12-4 and TRBJ1-5; D gene unclear. The CDR3 has 13 residues. Trimming shortened V by 7 bases and J by 3 bases, and 10 bases separated the two germline ends. As DNA, the CDR3 is TGTGCCAGCACCTACAACCCCAATCAGCCCCAGCATTTT. Amino acid sequence: CASTYNPNQPQHF.

This chain connects TRBV9 to TRBJ2-1; 8 bases map to TRBD2. The CDR3 length is 14 residues. V was pared by 3 bases and J by 6 bases, with 5 bases of the junction left unmatched. Germline V gives CDR1 SGDLS, CDR2 YYNGEE. CDR3: CASSGGTSINEQFF. CDR3 sequence (DNA): TGTGCCAGCAGCGGTGGGACTAGTATCAATGAGCAGTTCTTC.

This clone appeared once. V usage is TRBV5-1 and J usage is TRBJ2-1; D gene uncertain. Per the germline V gene, CDR1 is SGHRS and CDR2 is YFSETQ. The CDR3 is 12 amino acids. V gave up 5 bases and J gave up 3 bases, with 6 bases separating them. CDR3 in amino acids: CASRRDYNEQFF. CDR3 DNA sequence: TGCGCCAGCAGAAGGGACTACAATGAGCAGTTCTTC.